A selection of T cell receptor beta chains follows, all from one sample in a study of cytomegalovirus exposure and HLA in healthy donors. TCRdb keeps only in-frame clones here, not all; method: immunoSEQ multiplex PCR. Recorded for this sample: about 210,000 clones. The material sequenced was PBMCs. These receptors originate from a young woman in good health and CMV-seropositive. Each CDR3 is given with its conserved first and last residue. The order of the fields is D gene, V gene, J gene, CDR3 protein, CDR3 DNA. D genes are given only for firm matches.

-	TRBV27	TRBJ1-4	CASSLMARATNEKLFF	TGTGCCAGCAGTCTTATGGCGAGGGCAACTAATGAAAAACTGTTTTTT
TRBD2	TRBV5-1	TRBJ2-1	CASSLTSGPLMNEQFF	TGCGCCAGCAGCTTGACTAGCGGACCCTTAATGAATGAGCAGTTCTTC
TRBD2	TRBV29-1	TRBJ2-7	CSVSGTSGNTDTHEQYF	TGCAGCGTTTCCGGGACTAGCGGCAACACTGACACCCACGAGCAGTACTTC
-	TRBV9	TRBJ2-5	CASNRDSETQYF	TGTGCCAGCAACCGGGACTCAGAGACCCAGTACTTC
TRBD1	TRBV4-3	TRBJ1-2	CASSQGTGTGRGYTF	TGCGCCAGCAGCCAAGGAACCGGGACAGGTCGCGGCTACACCTTC
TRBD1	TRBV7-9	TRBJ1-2	CASSDTRTGDEANYGYTF	TGTGCCAGCAGCGATACTCGGACAGGGGACGAGGCTAACTATGGCTACACCTTC
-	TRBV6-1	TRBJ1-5	CASSEGNAGQPQHF	TGTGCCAGCAGTGAAGGGAACGCAGGCCAGCCCCAGCATTTT
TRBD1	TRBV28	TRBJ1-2	CASSLFRTGVYGYTF	TGTGCCAGCAGTTTATTCCGGACAGGGGTCTATGGCTACACCTTC
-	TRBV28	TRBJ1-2	CASSFGGGYGYTF	TGTGCCAGCAGTTTCGGGGGTGGGTATGGCTACACCTTC
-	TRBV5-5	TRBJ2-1	CASSPDRFEQFF	TGTGCCAGCAGCCCAGACAGGTTTGAGCAGTTCTTC
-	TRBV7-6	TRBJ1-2	CASSTRSREDGYTF	TGTGCCAGCAGTACCCGGAGCAGGGAAGATGGCTACACCTTC
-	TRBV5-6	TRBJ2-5	CASSLAWSDNQETQYF	TGTGCCAGCAGCTTGGCGTGGAGCGATAACCAAGAGACCCAGTACTTC
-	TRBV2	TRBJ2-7	CASSQGGSYEQYF	TGTGCCAGCAGTCAAGGAGGATCCTACGAGCAGTACTTC
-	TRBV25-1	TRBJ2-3	CASSGGPGGTDTQYF	TGTGCCAGCAGTGGTGGGCCGGGGGGCACAGATACGCAGTATTTT
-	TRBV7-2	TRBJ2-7	CASSFKRIYEQYF	TGTGCCAGCAGCTTTAAGCGGATCTACGAGCAGTACTTC
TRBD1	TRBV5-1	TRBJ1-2	CASSLVGQGYGYTF	TGCGCCAGCAGCTTGGTGGGACAGGGGTATGGCTACACCTTC
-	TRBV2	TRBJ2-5	CASSESLARSQETQYF	TGTGCCAGCAGTGAATCGCTAGCCCGGTCCCAAGAGACCCAGTACTTC
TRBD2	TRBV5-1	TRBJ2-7	CASSLAGALSGRFSYEQYF	TGCGCCAGCAGCTTGGCAGGGGCGTTGAGCGGGAGGTTCTCCTACGAGCAGTACTTC
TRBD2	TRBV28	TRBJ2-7	CASSSAAGGLYEQYF	TGTGCCAGCAGTTCCGCAGCGGGAGGTTTATACGAGCAGTACTTC
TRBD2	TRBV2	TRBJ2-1	CASSGTSGINEQFF	TGTGCCAGCAGTGGGACTAGCGGGATCAATGAGCAGTTCTTC
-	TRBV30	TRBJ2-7	CAWSVRGDRTSYEQYF	TGTGCCTGGAGCGTACGGGGGGACAGGACTTCCTACGAGCAGTACTTC
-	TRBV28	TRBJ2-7	CASRFQYEQYF	TGTGCCAGCAGATTCCAGTACGAGCAGTACTTC
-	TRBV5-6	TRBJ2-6	CASSLVSAFSGANVLTF	TGTGCCAGCAGCTTGGTGAGCGCGTTCTCTGGGGCCAACGTCCTGACTTTC
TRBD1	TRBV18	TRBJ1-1	CASSRTGADTEAFF	TGTGCCAGCTCACGGACAGGGGCGGACACTGAAGCTTTCTTT
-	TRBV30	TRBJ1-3	CAWTSDSGNTIYF	TGTGCCTGGACGAGCGACTCTGGAAACACCATATATTTT
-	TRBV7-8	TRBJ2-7	CASSLAEGLSYEQYF	TGTGCCAGCAGCTTAGCGGAGGGACTCTCCTACGAGCAGTACTTC
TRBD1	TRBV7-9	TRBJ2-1	CASSPWTGRRYNEQFF	TGTGCCAGCAGCCCCTGGACAGGGCGGCGGTACAATGAGCAGTTCTTC
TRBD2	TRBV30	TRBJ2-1	CAWSKRGLDYNEQFF	TGTGCCTGGAGCAAGAGGGGACTAGATTACAATGAGCAGTTCTTC
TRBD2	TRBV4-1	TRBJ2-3	CASTAGGSGTDTQYF	TGCGCCAGCACCGCCGGGGGGTCCGGCACAGATACGCAGTATTTT
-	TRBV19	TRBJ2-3	CASSTGRKDTQYF	TGTGCCAGTAGTACCGGTAGAAAAGATACGCAGTATTTT
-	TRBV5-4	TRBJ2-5	CASSLPLETQYF	TGTGCCAGCAGCTTGCCCCTGGAGACCCAGTACTTC
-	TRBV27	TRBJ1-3	CASSTVGGAGNTIYF	TGTGCCAGCAGTACGGTCGGGGGGGCTGGAAACACCATATATTTT
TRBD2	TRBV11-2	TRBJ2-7	CASSWGLAGAYEQYF	TGTGCCAGCAGCTGGGGACTAGCGGGGGCCTACGAGCAGTACTTC
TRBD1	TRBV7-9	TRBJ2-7	CASRTEGAKDEQYF	TGTGCCAGCAGGACCGAGGGGGCGAAGGACGAGCAGTACTTC
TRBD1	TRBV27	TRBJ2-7	CASSRTGGWYEQYF	TGTGCCAGCAGTAGAACAGGGGGCTGGTACGAGCAGTACTTC
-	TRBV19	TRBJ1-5	CASSIGPGGSNQPQHF	TGTGCCAGTAGTATTGGTCCGGGGGGTAGCAATCAGCCCCAGCATTTT
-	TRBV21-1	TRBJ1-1	CASSKDAGKRNTEAFF	TGTGCCAGCAGCAAAGACGCGGGGAAAAGGAACACTGAAGCTTTCTTT
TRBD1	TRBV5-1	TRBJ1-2	CASSLQGEGGYTF	TGCGCCAGCAGCTTACAGGGGGAGGGTGGCTACACCTTC
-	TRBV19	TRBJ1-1	CASRWTANTEAFF	TGTGCCAGTAGGTGGACAGCGAACACTGAAGCTTTCTTT
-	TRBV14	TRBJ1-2	CASSQEYSYGYTF	TGTGCCAGCAGCCAAGAATACAGCTATGGCTACACCTTC
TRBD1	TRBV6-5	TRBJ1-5	CASSSGTGGDNQPQHF	TGTGCCAGCAGTTCAGGGACAGGGGGAGACAATCAGCCCCAGCATTTT
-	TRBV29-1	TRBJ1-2	CSVEDAGPANYGYTF	TGCAGCGTTGAAGATGCGGGGCCAGCTAACTATGGCTACACCTTC
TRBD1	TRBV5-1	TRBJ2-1	CATSTGGPNNEQFF	TGCGCCACTTCAACAGGGGGCCCAAACAATGAGCAGTTCTTC
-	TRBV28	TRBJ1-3	CASSLLSVPLSGNTIYF	TGTGCCAGCAGTTTATTATCCGTCCCCCTCTCTGGAAACACCATATATTTT
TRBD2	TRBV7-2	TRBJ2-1	CASSLAPYGGGVYNEQFF	TGTGCCAGCAGCTTAGCCCCATATGGTGGGGGGGTGTACAATGAGCAGTTCTTC
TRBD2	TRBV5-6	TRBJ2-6	CASGGGLAGGTAGANVLTF	TGTGCCAGCGGGGGAGGACTAGCGGGAGGCACGGCTGGGGCCAACGTCCTGACTTTC
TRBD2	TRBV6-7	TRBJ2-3	CASSGTRRGTDTQYF	TGTGCCAGCAGCGGGACTAGGAGAGGCACAGATACGCAGTATTTT
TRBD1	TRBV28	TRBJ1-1	CASSTTGLNRDTEAFF	TGTGCCAGCAGTACGACAGGGCTAAATAGGGACACTGAAGCTTTCTTT
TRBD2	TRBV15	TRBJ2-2	CATSFRTSGRAGGGELFF	TGTGCCACCAGCTTTCGGACTAGCGGGAGGGCCGGCGGCGGGGAGCTGTTTTTT
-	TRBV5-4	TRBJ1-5	CASSSWGGVSQPQHF	TGTGCCAGCAGTTCGTGGGGGGGCGTCAGTCAGCCCCAGCATTTT
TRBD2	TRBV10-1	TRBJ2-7	CASPNNGRGALSRPVYEQYF	TGCGCCAGCCCGAATAACGGGCGGGGGGCCCTTAGTAGGCCGGTCTACGAGCAGTACTTC
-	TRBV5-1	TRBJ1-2	CASSLERTTNYGYTF	TGCGCCAGCAGCTTGGAGAGAACCACTAACTATGGCTACACCTTC
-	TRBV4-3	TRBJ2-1	CASSQVASTSSYNEQFF	TGCGCCAGCAGCCAAGTGGCCTCCACCAGCTCCTACAATGAGCAGTTCTTC
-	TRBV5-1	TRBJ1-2	CASSLNQGPYGYTF	TGCGCCAGCAGCTTGAATCAGGGGCCCTATGGCTACACCTTC